One T cell receptor (beta chain) is described in this entry. Its antigen is currently unknown. Deletions cut 0 bases from V and 0 bases from J, with 10 bases between. Germline-derived CDR1 and CDR2 are SGHRS and YFSETQ. This CDR3 comprises 17 residues. The data belong to a study of post-analysis software for immune sequencing data. General study findings and limits: Roughly five TRBV segments appeared more often in patients than in controls, and TRBV5-6, TRBV5-1 and TRBV20-1 were among these.

cDNA libraries of TCR beta carried unique molecular identifiers. T cells, about 0.9 to 11 million of them, yielded about half a million cDNA molecules. TCRdb independently ran MiXCR on the PCR reads; one entry per CDR3 protein. Here the sample spans about 460,000 distinct CDR3 sequences, nearly 45% being singletons. The sample comprised blood. The V gene is TRBV5-1, the J gene TRBJ2-6, with D unclear. The TCR was taken from a girl aged 10-17 years with multiple sclerosis. The CDR3 here is CASSLEGYPSGANVLTF. In nucleotides, the CDR3 is TGCGCCAGCAGCTTGGAGGGCTACCCCTCTGGGGCCAACGTCCTGACTTTC.